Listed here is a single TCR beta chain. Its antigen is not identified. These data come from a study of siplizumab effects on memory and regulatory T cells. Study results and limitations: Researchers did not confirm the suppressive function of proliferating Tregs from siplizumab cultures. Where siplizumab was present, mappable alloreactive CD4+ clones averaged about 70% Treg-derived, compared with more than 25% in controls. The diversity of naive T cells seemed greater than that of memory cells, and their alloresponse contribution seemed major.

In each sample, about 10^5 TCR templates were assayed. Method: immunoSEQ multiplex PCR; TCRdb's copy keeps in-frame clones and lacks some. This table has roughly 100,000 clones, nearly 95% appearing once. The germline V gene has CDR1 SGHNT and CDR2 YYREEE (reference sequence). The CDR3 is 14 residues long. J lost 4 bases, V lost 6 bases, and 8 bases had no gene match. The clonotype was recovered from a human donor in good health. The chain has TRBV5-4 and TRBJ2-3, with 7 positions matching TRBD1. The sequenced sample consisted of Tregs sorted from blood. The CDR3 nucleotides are TGTGCCAGCACCGGGACAGTGGGGGCAGATACGCAGTATTTT. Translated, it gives CASTGTVGADTQYF.